This paragraph reports one TCR beta chain. Germline loops: CDR1 LNHDA, CDR2 SQIVND (reference sequence). V lost 5 bases to trimming and J lost 1 base, with 8 bases between them. The CDR3 runs to 13 residues. The source of the sample is a study of identifying expanded T cells in peripheral blood. Libraries were prepared by immunoSEQ multiplex PCR; TCRdb keeps only in-frame clonotypes and omits some of them. This sample has about 58,000 clones; around 90% occur once, and the top ten carry around 3.5%. This TCR derives from a person aged 18 to 70 in good health. The chain recombines TRBV19 with TRBJ2-5; D may be TRBD1 (6 bases). Sequenced input: blood. The CDR3 sequence: CASSEGVQETQYF. The DNA for the CDR3 is TGTGCCAGTAGTGAGGGGGTCCAAGAGACCCAGTACTTC.